This T cell receptor beta chain is from a study of cytomegalovirus exposure and HLA in healthy donors listed by TCRdb under 2017. Notes on the research overall: An earlier analysis of about 530 of the donors reported about 300 Gb of sequence data and around 110 million unique TCR beta sequences obtained from about 170 million T cells. Typing coverage differed by locus: A, B, C, DRB1 and DQB1 were typed in roughly 620-640 donors, DQA1 in 522, DPA1 in 600 to 610, and DPB1 in just under 490. The T cell repertoires of under 750 subjects were profiled by immunosequencing and related to cytomegalovirus serostatus. The study aimed to test whether cataloging public T cell receptors could reveal signatures of past pathogen exposure. Both class I and class II loci were covered by HLA typing, at four-digit resolution. A later genetic analysis took genome-wide SNP genotypes for about 55% of the 666 donors and used that subset as a discovery cohort. To decide whether each TCR beta V gene segment behaved as functional or pseudogenic, an earlier analysis of several hundred of the donors relied on high-throughput TCR beta sequencing. Approximately 300 gigabases of sequencing data and 78 million or so unique TCR sequences were included in an early release covering about 700 HLA-typed donors. Among under 450 genotyped donors of the cohort, an average of around 240,000 unique TCR beta nucleotide sequences were sequenced per donor, around a sixth of them non-productive. Rather than drawing on any new phenotypic data, the later analysis identified candidate immune exposures from TCR beta sequences and the way those sequences occurred across donors. Roughly five DR-DQ haplotypes were handled as single units for association and clustering, since linkage in the cohort was strong. The genetic ancestry cluster associated with self-reported Caucasian donors included roughly 84% of the 398 genotyped donors. High-throughput TCR immunosequencing, statistical association of individual TCRs with disease status, and machine learning were combined to predict cytomegalovirus infection status. All discovery cohort repertoires had been generated on a single sequencing platform. Donor age, sex, ethnicity and CMV serostatus were collected together with the repertoire data. To study patterns of TCR occurrence, a later analysis re-analyzed previously published TCR beta repertoires from around 700 donors and added high-resolution HLA genotyping. Besides the first cohort of around 670 subjects, a separate validation cohort made up of about 120 different subjects was used. General study outcomes and caveats: In this cohort, only TCR beta chains were sequenced, and detectable features were limited by the absence of alpha or paired-chain data. According to the authors, the approach could potentially be generalized to other disease states and immunological phenotypes. At a false discovery rate of 0.05, a later analysis linked some 18,000 TCR beta sequences to specific HLA alleles. In an earlier analysis of some 540 of the donors, most TCR beta V segments appeared in productive rearrangements about 87% or about 30% of the time, broadly matching IMGT annotations. Three of the identified cytomegalovirus-associated TCR beta chains were confirmed in vitro to be specific for cytomegalovirus antigens. A further reported finding was that TCR beta sequences accurately predicted the HLA-A and HLA-B alleles for most subjects in the first cohort. Immune exposure information for the cohort was limited to CMV serostatus. A later analysis found that HLA-associated TCR beta chains were more clonally expanded and had lower generation probabilities than equally common non-associated chains. According to a later genetic analysis, donors in an Asian-associated ancestry cluster had fewer N-insertions in productive TCRs than the roughly 670-donor mean. In a later analysis, several top co-occurrence clusters were reported to appear linked to parvovirus B19, influenza, CMV and Epstein-Barr virus. According to a later analysis, TCR association rates differed among HLA loci, with DRB1 alleles showing the most associated TCRs and HLA-C alleles showing the fewest. The study gave a list of under 200 TCR beta chains associated with cytomegalovirus. Because counts were too low, 15 to 20 rarely observed V segments, including chromosome 9 orphons, were excluded from the earlier analysis of fewer than 650 of the donors. Cytomegalovirus status was reported to be diagnosed by the classifier with high specificity and sensitivity in both the original and validation cohorts. Sequencing depth was assumed to be roughly uniform across donors in the presence/absence analyses, though that assumption may not hold. Correlated functional status among segregating V segments might reflect linkage disequilibrium, but an unknown experimental factor could not be ruled out. Most TCR sequences were observed very rarely across donors, whereas some public TCRs were present in many individuals. Because some donors lacked HLA typing at each locus, the association tests relied only on the typed subset. Assigning TCR associations to individual alleles was difficult when HLA alleles, especially DR and DQ, strongly co-occurred. According to a later analysis, most CMV-associated TCR beta chains appeared to be HLA-restricted, and the HLA associations seemed to be driven largely by CMV exposure. A later genetic analysis associated a missense DCLRE1C variant with V-gene and J-gene trimming of TCR beta chains, and an independent cohort replicated the association. Some IMGT-functional V segments, including TRBV6-2 and TRBV6-3, could not be distinguished by the 87-base-pair reads and were therefore excluded. The sequencing pipeline was judged likely to have produced a cluster of highly shared sequence variants as a technical artifact.

Libraries were prepared through the immunoSEQ multiplex PCR assay. For the multiplex PCR, a mixture combining 60 forward primers for TCR Vbeta segments and 13 reverse primers for TCR Jbeta segments was used. The CDR3 region of rearranged TCR beta genes was amplified from genomic DNA with a multiplex PCR assay. Amplified TCR beta libraries were sequenced as 87-base-pair reads on the Illumina HiSeq System. The source study handled its data this way. In a later analysis, some 80 million unique TCR beta chains were counted across the roughly 670 repertoires, and around 10 million of these chains were shared by at least two donors. Raw reads were error-corrected and collapsed into unique sequences with a nearest-neighbor algorithm that merged closely related sequences to remove PCR and sequencing errors. CDR3 sequences were aligned to IMGT reference sequences to assign V, D and J gene segments. For a sequence to be retained, a match of at least six nucleotides to both a V gene segment and a J gene segment was required. Rearrangements were classified as productive when the CDR3 lacked stop codons and remained in frame with V and J, and all other rearrangements were classified as non-productive. Following IMGT convention, CDR3 was defined as the stretch from the second conserved V-encoded cysteine up to the conserved J-encoded phenylalanine. Sequences without an unambiguous match to a single V gene segment were excluded from the earlier analysis of approximately 600 of the donors. An earlier analysis of roughly 590 of the donors called V segments functional above 56.7% productive rearrangements and segregating when the between-donor standard deviation exceeded 5%. A statistical classification framework was developed to diagnose cytomegalovirus status using the catalog of TCR beta chain sequences. In a later analysis, V and J genes were assigned by comparing TCR nucleotide sequences against IMGT/GENE-DB human TR gene sequences. The TCRdist pipeline was used in a later analysis to assign CDR3 sequences and most-parsimonious VDJ recombination scenarios. A later analysis defined each TCR beta chain by its CDR3 amino acid sequence plus V-gene family, and excluded reads lacking a unique V-gene family. As a way to deal with suspected cross-contamination and a sequencing artifact, a later analysis dropped hundreds of nucleotide sequences that were highly shared and had low generation probability. In a later analysis, a clonal expansion index was calculated for each public chain from normalized within-repertoire ranks of inferred template counts. In a later analysis, generation probabilities were computed using a VDJ recombination model fitted to out-of-frame rearrangements, and the results were checked against IGoR. In a later analysis, TCR-TCR, TCR-HLA and TCR-CMV co-occurrence was scored with hypergeometric tests, and a repertoire-size bias correction was applied to TCR pairs. False discovery rates were estimated in a later analysis by permuting HLA or CMV assignments 20 times. In a later analysis, co-occurring TCRs were grouped with DBSCAN, and TCRdist sequence similarity was added when clustering was performed within HLA-allele-positive subsets. Repertoires with fewer than 30,000 or more than 120,000 public chains were left out of co-occurrence clustering, as were several repertoires with anomalous nucleotide sharing. TCRdb limited this immuneACCESS table to in-frame rearrangements with V and J called. A share of clones is missing; checked studies link under half to unresolved V genes, and the rest is unexplained. That table supplies the V and J calls and clone size; D and trimming were determined from the DNA. The sample table contains some 110,000 clones; only one count was recorded for around 70% of them. The ten largest make up 3.2% of the sample.

Clipping removes 0 bases from V and 2 bases from J, with 5 as the unmatched junction base count. From the germline V gene, CDR1 is MGHRA and CDR2 is YSYEKL. The CDR3 goes from the cysteine to the phenylalanine over 17 residues. CDR3 DNA only is kept here, 51 bases in frame from base 1. The cohort comprised fewer than 750 healthy bone marrow donors. At the time of sampling, every cohort member was nominally healthy, though immune exposures that went unrecorded were likely present. The donor was CMV seronegative and was included in the group of several hundred seronegative cohort members. Each donor provided a peripheral blood sample, and peripheral blood mononuclear cells were used for TCR beta sequencing. Genomic DNA was extracted from the blood cell samples with the Qiagen DNeasy Blood Extraction Kit. On this clone itself: What this receptor recognizes is not known. Base quality data are lacking; no much larger clone is found one base away.

This sequence originates from a man under 40 in good health and CMV-seronegative. Sequenced sample: PBMCs. The chain is encoded by TRBV4-1 joined to TRBJ1-2, and TRBD1 matches 11 of the central bases. CDR3 protein: CASSQDHGTGGNYGYTF. Read as DNA, the sequence is TGCGCCAGCAGCCAAGACCACGGGACAGGGGGAAACTATGGCTACACCTTC.